This T cell receptor beta chain was sequenced in a study of blood T cell repertoires in COVID-19. Study-level information: Nucleic acid was either cDNA or gDNA, and it came from T cells, B-cell-depleted T cells, or PBMCs.

Trimming cost V 7 bases and J 4 bases, with 28 bases left between them. The CDR3 is 18 amino acids. Germline lookup yields CDR1 LNHDA and CDR2 SQIVND (reference sequence). Per the authors' pipeline: How many nucleated cells were present was estimated from reference gene primer amplification. Repertoires were generated with immunoSEQ multiplex PCR, while TCRdb's copy carries only in-frame clones and drops some. V and J calls and clone size are as listed in that table; D and trimming were resolved from the DNA. The table includes 70,000 to 95,000 clones, around 94% detected once. This sequence joins TRBV19 and TRBJ1-1; tentative D call: TRBD1 (6 bases). The sequencing input was peripheral blood. This receptor was identified in a woman in her sixties or seventies with active COVID-19. CDR3 in amino acids: CASTSPNRGGGRVTEAFF. In nucleotides, the CDR3 is TGTGCCAGTACCTCTCCCAATAGGGGGGGCGGTAGGGTCACTGAAGCTTTCTTT.